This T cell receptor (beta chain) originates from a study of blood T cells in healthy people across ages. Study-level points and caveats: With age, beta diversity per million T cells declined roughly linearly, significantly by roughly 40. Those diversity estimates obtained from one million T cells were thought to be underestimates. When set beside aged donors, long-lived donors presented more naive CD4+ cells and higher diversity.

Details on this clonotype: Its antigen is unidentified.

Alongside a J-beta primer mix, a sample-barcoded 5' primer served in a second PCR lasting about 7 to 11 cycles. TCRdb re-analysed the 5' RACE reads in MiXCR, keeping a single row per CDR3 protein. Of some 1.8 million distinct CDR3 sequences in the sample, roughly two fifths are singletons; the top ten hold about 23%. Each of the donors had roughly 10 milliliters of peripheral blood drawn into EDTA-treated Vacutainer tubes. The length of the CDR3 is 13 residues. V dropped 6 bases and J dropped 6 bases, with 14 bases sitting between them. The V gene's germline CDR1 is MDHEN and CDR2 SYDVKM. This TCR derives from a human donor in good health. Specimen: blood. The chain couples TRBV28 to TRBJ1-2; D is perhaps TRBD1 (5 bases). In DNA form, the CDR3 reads TGTGCCAGCAGCTATGAAGGGGAGGATGGCTACACCTTC. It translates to CASSYEGEDGYTF.